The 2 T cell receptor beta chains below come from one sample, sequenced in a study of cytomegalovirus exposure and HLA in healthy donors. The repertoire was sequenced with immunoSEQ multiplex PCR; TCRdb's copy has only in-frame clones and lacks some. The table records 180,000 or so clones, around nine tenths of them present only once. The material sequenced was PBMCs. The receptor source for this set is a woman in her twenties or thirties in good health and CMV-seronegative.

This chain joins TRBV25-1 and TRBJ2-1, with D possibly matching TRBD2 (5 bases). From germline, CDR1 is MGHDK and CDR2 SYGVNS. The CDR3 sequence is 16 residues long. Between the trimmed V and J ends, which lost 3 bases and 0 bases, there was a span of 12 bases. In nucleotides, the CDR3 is TGTGCCAGCAGTGACCCAGCGGCTAGCTCCTACAATGAGCAGTTCTTC. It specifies CASSDPAASSYNEQFF.

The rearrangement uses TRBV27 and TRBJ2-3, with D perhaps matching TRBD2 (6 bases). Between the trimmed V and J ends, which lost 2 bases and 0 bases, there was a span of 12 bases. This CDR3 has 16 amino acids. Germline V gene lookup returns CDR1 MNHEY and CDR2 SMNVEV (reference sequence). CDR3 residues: CASSLIRLASTDTQYF. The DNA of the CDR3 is TGTGCCAGCAGTTTAATACGGCTAGCGAGCACAGATACGCAGTATTTT.